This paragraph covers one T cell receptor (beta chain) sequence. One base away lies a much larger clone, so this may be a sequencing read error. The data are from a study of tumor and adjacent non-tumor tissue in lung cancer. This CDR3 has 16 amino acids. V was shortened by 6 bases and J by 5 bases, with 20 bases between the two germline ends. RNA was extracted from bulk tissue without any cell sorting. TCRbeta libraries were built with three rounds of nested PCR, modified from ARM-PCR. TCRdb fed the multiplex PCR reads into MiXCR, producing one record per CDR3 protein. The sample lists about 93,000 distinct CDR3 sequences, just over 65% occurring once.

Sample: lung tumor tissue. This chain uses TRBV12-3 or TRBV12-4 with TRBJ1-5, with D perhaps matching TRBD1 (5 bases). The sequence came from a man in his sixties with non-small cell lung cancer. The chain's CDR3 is CASSRRRYRRYQPQHF. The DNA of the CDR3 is TGTGCCAGCAGCCGGCGAAGGTACAGGCGTTATCAGCCCCAGCATTTT.